These 19 T cell receptor beta chains were sequenced from one sample in a study of blood T cell repertoires in COVID-19 (dated by TCRdb to about 2020). The library was made by the immunoSEQ multiplex PCR assay. The table comes from immuneACCESS by way of TCRdb, which keeps in-frame sequences with V and J called. Part of the clones is missing from these tables; in studies checked, under half for an unresolved V gene and the rest for unknown reasons. The sample table shows fewer than 450,000 clones, and over 80% are seen once. Over 6% of the sample is in the top ten clones. Material for sequencing was peripheral blood. These receptors came from a woman in her 50s with COVID-19, enrolled during active disease.

The V and J genes are TRBV4-3 and TRBJ1-1; D not certain. From germline, CDR1 is LGHNA and CDR2 YSLEER. The CDR3 length is 13 residues. With 4 bases removed from V and 7 bases from J, the gap between germline ends came to 13 bases. The DNA of the CDR3 is TGCGCCAGCAGCCCCGATCGCGGGTTTGAAGCTTTCTTT. Translating it yields CASSPDRGFEAFF.

The gene calls are TRBV29-1 and TRBJ2-5; weak D call: TRBD2 (5 bases). V gave up 2 bases and J gave up 5 bases, with 12 bases separating them. Germline V lookup: CDR1 SQVTM, CDR2 ANQGSEA. CDR3 length: 13 residues. CDR3 in amino acids: CSVESSSLETQYF. The CDR3, as DNA: TGCAGCGTTGAATCTAGCTCCCTCGAGACCCAGTACTTC.

This clone was seen a few times. The chain has TRBV29-1 and TRBJ2-7, with D possibly matching TRBD2 (6 bases). Germline CDR1 reads SQVTM; CDR2 reads ANQGSEA. CDR3 length: 12 amino acids. Trimming stripped 7 bases from V and 4 bases from J, with 14 bases between. This CDR3 is CSATGGLYEQYF. The CDR3 coding sequence is TGCAGCGCCACCGGGGGACTGTACGAGCAGTACTTC.

This chain joins TRBV6-2 or TRBV6-3 and TRBJ1-5; 7 nucleotides match TRBD1. J was trimmed by 2 bases and V by 6 bases; bases with no gene match: 7. The CDR3 contains 15 residues. Germline V gives CDR1 MNHEY, CDR2 SVGEGT. Written as DNA, the CDR3 is TGTGCCAGCAGCCACAGGGGCAGCGGCAATCAGCCCCAGCATTTT. Amino acids: CASSHRGSGNQPQHF.

The CDR3 sequence is CASSLGLASYHNEQFF. The DNA of the CDR3 is TGTGCCAGCAGTTTAGGGTTAGCTAGCTATCACAATGAGCAGTTCTTC. This rearrangement joins TRBV28 to TRBJ2-1, with D perhaps matching TRBD2 (5 bases). The ends were cut back, 2 bases at V and 5 bases at J, with 16 bases in the middle. In germline, CDR1 is MDHEN, CDR2 SYDVKM. The CDR3 totals 16 residues.

The V call is TRBV30, the J call TRBJ1-5; 7 bases are a match to TRBD1. This CDR3 contains 13 residues. Germline CDR1 GTSNPN, CDR2 SVGIG (reference sequence). V lost 3 bases to trimming and J lost 7 bases; unmatched junction nucleotides: 6. The CDR3 DNA sequence: TGTGCCTGGAGAGGGCAGGGGGGCCAGCCCCAGCATTTT. Its protein is CAWRGQGGQPQHF.

This chain uses TRBV24-1 with TRBJ2-2; D not resolved. CDR3 length: 12 residues. The germline V gene encodes CDR1 KGHDR and CDR2 SFDVKD. Trimming shortened V by 7 bases and J by 4 bases, and 6 bases separated the two germline ends. CDR3: CATRVGTGELFF. The CDR3 region has the DNA TGTGCCACCAGAGTCGGCACCGGGGAGCTGTTTTTT.

The chain recombines TRBV12-5 with TRBJ2-7; D not certain. Trimming removed 7 bases from V and 4 bases from J, with 8 bases in between. The CDR3 loop spans 11 amino acids. Germline V gives CDR1 LGHNT, CDR2 FRNRAP. Here the CDR3 DNA reads TGTGCTAGTGCCCTACGGTACGAGCAGTACTTC. This translates into CASALRYEQYF.

The V gene is TRBV5-1, the J gene TRBJ2-2; 8 nucleotides align to TRBD2. J gave up 5 bases and V 8 bases, and 14 bases lay outside the gene matches. The CDR3 runs to 16 residues. Germline values: CDR1 SGHRS, CDR2 YFSETQ. Written as DNA, the CDR3 is TGCGCCAGTAACAAAGGGCTAGCGGGTATAACCGGGGAGCTGTTTTTT. Its protein is CASNKGLAGITGELFF. The variable domain in full, completed from reference TRBV5-1 and TRBJ2-2, reads KAGVTQTPRYLIKTRGQQVTLSCSPISGHRSVSWYQQTPGQGLQFLFEYFSETQRNKGNFPGRFSGRQFSNSRSEMNVSTLELGDSALYLCASNKGLAGITGELFFGEGSRLTVL.

V and J are TRBV27 and TRBJ1-2; 8 positions agree with TRBD1. The V gene's germline CDR1 is MNHEY and CDR2 SMNVEV (reference sequence). This CDR3 is built from 17 residues. The V segment lost 5 bases and the J segment 2 bases; nucleotides outside the gene matches: 13. The CDR3 sequence: CASSSYFKWTGNYGYTF. CDR3 coding DNA: TGTGCCAGCAGTAGTTATTTTAAATGGACAGGGAACTATGGCTACACCTTC.

About this clone itself: Other nucleotide sequences in the sample specify the same CDR3. The chain employs TRBV6-5 and TRBJ2-2, with TRBD1 matching over 9 bases. The CDR3 spans 13 residues. The germline gives CDR1 MNHEY, CDR2 SVGAGI. The V gene end was trimmed by 6 bases and the J gene end by 4 bases; junction bases not matched to a gene: 0. The CDR3 here is CASRTGGTGELFF. The CDR3 bases are TGTGCCAGCAGGACAGGGGGCACCGGGGAGCTGTTTTTT.

The genes are TRBV7-9 and TRBJ1-1, with no clear D. The CDR3 contains 14 residues. Deletions cut 4 bases from V and 1 base from J, with 10 bases between. Per germline, CDR1 SEHNR and CDR2 FQNEAQ (reference sequence). The CDR3: CASSSTRGNTEAFF. CDR3 nucleotides: TGTGCCAGCAGCTCGACTCGAGGGAACACTGAAGCTTTCTTT.

This chain uses TRBV7-2 with TRBJ2-7; 7 bases align to TRBD2. J was trimmed by 3 bases and V by 3 bases; bases with no gene match: 5. From germline, CDR1 is SGHTA and CDR2 FQGNSA. The CDR3 length is 14 residues. Here the CDR3 reads CASSFAASGYEQYF. Written as DNA, the CDR3 is TGTGCCAGCAGCTTTGCGGCTAGCGGCTACGAGCAGTACTTC.

This rearrangement joins TRBV19 to TRBJ2-7; D ambiguous. With 4 bases removed from V and 3 bases from J, the gap between germline ends came to 10 bases. The CDR3 runs 13 residues. Germline assignment: CDR1 LNHDA and CDR2 SQIVND (reference sequence). This CDR3 is CASSSTDLYEQYF. As DNA, the CDR3 is TGTGCCAGTAGTAGTACAGACCTCTACGAGCAGTACTTC.

The CDR3 loop is CASSFVGGNTGELFF. CDR3 in DNA: TGTGCCAGCAGTTTTGTGGGAGGGAACACCGGGGAGCTGTTTTTT. The gene calls are TRBV27 and TRBJ2-2, with D possibly TRBD2 on 6 matching bases. The CDR3 length is 15 residues. Germline V gene lookup returns CDR1 MNHEY and CDR2 SMNVEV (reference sequence). Deletions cut 3 bases from V and 1 base from J, with 9 bases between.

DNA for the CDR3: TGTGCCAGCAGCGTTGGGGGGATTGACTATGGCTACACCTTC. Encoded protein: CASSVGGIDYGYTF. The chain uses TRBV9 and TRBJ1-2; maybe TRBD1 (5 bases). There are 14 residues in the CDR3. V was cut by 2 bases and J by 3 bases, with 11 bases left in between. Looked up from germline, CDR1 is SGDLS and CDR2 is YYNGEE.

The gene calls are TRBV2 and TRBJ2-7; the match to TRBD1 covers 10 bases. CDR3 length: 14 amino acids. In germline, CDR1 is SNHLY, CDR2 FYNNEI. V gave up 6 bases and J gave up 4 bases; unmatched junction bases: 6. The CDR3 region is CASRRDRGTYEQYF. In nucleotides, the CDR3 is TGTGCCAGCAGGAGGGACAGGGGCACTTACGAGCAGTACTTC.

The count of this clone is one. J is TRBJ2-6 and V is TRBV19; TRBD2 aligns across 10 bases. Germline CDR1 is LNHDA and CDR2 is SQIVND (reference sequence). Trimming removed 11 bases from V and 4 bases from J; junction bases left unmatched: 11. This CDR3 contains 16 residues. The CDR3 sequence is CAVQGGLANGANVLTF. CDR3 bases: TGTGCCGTCCAAGGGGGACTAGCGAACGGGGCCAACGTCCTGACTTTC.

The chain links TRBV4-2 to TRBJ1-3; 8 nucleotides agree with TRBD1. This CDR3 region has 14 residues. The junction had 4 bases not matched to a gene; V was cut back by 3 bases and J by 6 bases. Germline V CDR1 and CDR2: LGHNA, YNFKEQ. The CDR3 is CASSQDRAENTIYF. The CDR3 DNA reads TGTGCCAGCAGCCAGGACAGGGCTGAAAACACCATATATTTT.